These 22 T cell receptor beta chains were sequenced from one sample in a study of control samples from healthy donors and cancer patients. Some clones are missing from TCRdb's copy, which holds only in-frame ones; the method was immunoSEQ multiplex PCR. The sample records 150,000 or so clones, 93% being singletons. Sequenced sample: blood. All receptors derive from a man aged 45-60 years in good health.

V gene TRBV10-3 combines with J gene TRBJ2-7, with D possibly TRBD1 on 6 matching bases. This CDR3 has 13 residues. Germline lookup yields CDR1 ENHRY and CDR2 SYGVKD. Trimming took 6 bases from V and 1 from J, leaving 10 bases between them. The CDR3: CAISRDMSYEQYF. The CDR3 DNA reads TGTGCCATCAGCAGGGACATGTCCTACGAGCAGTACTTC.

This chain connects TRBV18 to TRBJ2-1, with no clear D. The germline CDR1 and CDR2 sequences are KGHSH and LQKENI. Trimming pared 6 bases from V and 5 bases from J, leaving 17 bases between. There are 15 residues in the CDR3. CDR3 in amino acids: CASSPDSYSNNEQFF. The CDR3 DNA reads as TGTGCCAGCTCTCCGGATAGTTATTCTAACAATGAGCAGTTCTTC.

This clone has only a few counts. The chain employs TRBV6-5 and TRBJ2-1; 16 positions match TRBD2. This CDR3 comprises 15 residues. The V gene end was trimmed by 6 bases and the J gene end by 12 bases; junction bases not matched to a gene: 8. The germline V gene has CDR1 MNHEY and CDR2 SVGAGI. CDR3 DNA: TGTGCCAGCAGCGATTCCGGGACTAGCGGGGGGGGGCAGTTCTTC. Encoded protein: CASSDSGTSGGGQFF.

V usage is TRBV14 and J usage is TRBJ2-1; 12 bases map to TRBD2. Germline V gene sequence: CDR1 SGHDN, CDR2 FVKESK. J lost 7 bases, V lost 4 bases, and 5 bases had no gene match. This CDR3 spans 15 amino acids. The CDR3 region has the DNA TGTGCCAGCAGCCGACTACTAGCGGGAGGTAATGAGCAGTTCTTC. Translation: CASSRLLAGGNEQFF.

The rearrangement links TRBV2 to TRBJ2-2, with 8 bases that match TRBD2. With V trimmed by 7 bases and J by 5 bases, 9 bases remained unmatched. Per the germline V gene, CDR1 is SNHLY and CDR2 is FYNNEI. The CDR3 is made up of 15 amino acids. Here the CDR3 reads CASKTGGPGTGELFF. CDR3 nucleotides: TGTGCCAGCAAGACGGGAGGGCCGGGAACCGGGGAGCTGTTTTTT.

The chain recombines TRBV20-1 with TRBJ2-7; 8 bases are a match to TRBD1. Losses at the gene ends were 6 bases for V and 6 bases for J; bases not matched to a gene: 4. CDR3 length: 11 residues. CDR1 is DFQATT and CDR2 is SNEGSKA in the germline V gene (reference sequence). The CDR3 coding sequence is TGCAGTGCCTCGGGACAGGTCGAGCAGTACTTC. Residues: CSASGQVEQYF.

The chain has TRBV7-2 and TRBJ2-5; a possible D gene is TRBD1 (5 bases). The CDR3 has 14 residues. Per germline, CDR1 SGHTA and CDR2 FQGNSA. Trimming cost V 1 base and J 5 bases, with 11 bases left between them. Written as DNA, the CDR3 is TGTGCCAGCAGCTTAGGGCAGGGCTTTGAGACCCAGTACTTC. Amino acid sequence: CASSLGQGFETQYF.

J is TRBJ2-7 and V is TRBV9; 8 bases map to TRBD1. Germline V gene sequence: CDR1 SGDLS, CDR2 YYNGEE. The ends lost 2 bases at V and 0 bases at J; junction bases unmatched: 4. CDR3 length: 15 residues. CDR3: CASSVQGAPSYEQYF. The CDR3 nucleotides read TGTGCCAGCAGCGTGCAGGGGGCACCCTCCTACGAGCAGTACTTC. Looking up the rest from reference TRBV9 and TRBJ2-7 gives the full variable domain: DSGVTQTPKHLITATGQRVTLRCSPRSGDLSVYWYQQSLDQGLQFLIQYYNGEERAKGNILERFSAQQFPDLHSELNLSSLELGDSALYFCASSVQGAPSYEQYFGPGTRLTVT.

The CDR3 loop reads CASSYLGGVAFF. CDR3 coding DNA: TGTGCCAGCAGTTACCTAGGGGGGGTAGCTTTCTTT. V usage is TRBV6-5 and J usage is TRBJ1-1, with a weak D call TRBD1 (6 bases). In germline, CDR1 is MNHEY, CDR2 SVGAGI. V was shortened by 2 bases and J by 10 bases, with 11 bases between the two germline ends. This CDR3 has 12 amino acids.

The chain has TRBV6-6 and TRBJ1-2; 7 bases fit TRBD1. The CDR3 is 15 residues long. V lost 6 bases and J lost 6; bases outside the gene matches: 13. CDR1 and CDR2 from the germline V gene are MNHNY and SVGAGI (reference sequence). CDR3 bases: TGTGCCAGCAGCCTCCCATCGGGACAGTTAGATGGCTACACCTTC. Encoded protein: CASSLPSGQLDGYTF.

The chain employs TRBV3-1 (or the pseudogene TRBV3-2) and TRBJ1-3; D ambiguous. The CDR3 contains 13 residues. CDR1 is LGHDT and CDR2 is YNNKEL in the germline V gene (reference sequence). Deletions cut 2 bases from V and 2 bases from J, with 4 bases between. The CDR3 bases are TGTGCCAGCAGCCAATGGGCTGGAAACACCATATATTTT. Amino acids: CASSQWAGNTIYF.

CDR3 bases: TGTGCCAGCAGCCCCCACGGTGCGGGAGTGATCAATACGCAGTATTTT. Translating gives CASSPHGAGVINTQYF. The rearrangement uses TRBV3-1 (or the pseudogene TRBV3-2) and TRBJ2-3; TRBD2 matches 7 bases. V was pared by 4 bases and J by 7 bases, with 14 bases of the junction left unmatched. Germline-derived CDR1 and CDR2 are LGHDT and YNNKEL (reference sequence). The length of the CDR3 is 16 residues.

V and J are TRBV11-2 and TRBJ2-6; D is perhaps TRBD1 (6 bases). The CDR3 totals 15 residues. Germline CDR1 is SGHAT and CDR2 is FQNNGV. V was shortened by 5 bases and J by 0 bases, with 8 bases between the two germline ends. The chain's CDR3 is CASSTGHSGANVLTF. In DNA form, the CDR3 reads TGTGCCAGCAGCACGGGACACTCTGGGGCCAACGTCCTGACTTTC.

The V gene is TRBV10-3, the J gene TRBJ1-1; D possibly corresponds to TRBD1 (6 bases). CDR1 is ENHRY, CDR2 SYGVKD, per germline. Trimming cost V 3 bases and J 1 base, with 9 bases left between them. CDR3 length equals 14 residues. The CDR3 coding sequence is TGTGCCATCAGTGAAGGCAGGGGGAACACTGAAGCTTTCTTT. Amino acid sequence: CAISEGRGNTEAFF.

This clone was observed a few times. This chain joins TRBV5-1 and TRBJ2-5, with D maybe TRBD2 (5 bases). The CDR3 extends over 13 amino acids. The germline V gene has CDR1 SGHRS and CDR2 YFSETQ. Deletions cut 3 bases from V and 4 bases from J, with 10 bases between. The CDR3 is CASSSPGRETQYF. CDR3 coding DNA: TGCGCCAGCAGCTCACCGGGGAGAGAGACCCAGTACTTC.

The gene calls are TRBV5-4 and TRBJ1-2, with TRBD1 identical over 7 bases. CDR1 SGHNT and CDR2 YYREEE come from the germline V gene (reference sequence). J gave up 5 bases and V 2 bases, and 9 bases lay outside the gene matches. The CDR3 has 15 residues. In nucleotides, the CDR3 is TGTGCCAGCAGCTTAAGCACAGGGGTCGGGTATGGCTACACCTTC. Protein product: CASSLSTGVGYGYTF.

The chain links TRBV7-9 to TRBJ2-7, with D unclear. This CDR3 comprises 14 residues. Trimming shortened V by 5 bases and J by 6 bases, and 17 bases separated the two germline ends. Germline V gives CDR1 SEHNR, CDR2 FQNEAQ (reference sequence). The CDR3 nucleotides read TGTGCCAGCAGCCTGACGTGGCAGTCAAGCGAGCAGTACTTC. It yields the protein CASSLTWQSSEQYF.

The rearrangement uses TRBV11-3 and TRBJ2-2; 7 nucleotides agree with TRBD1. CDR3 size: 15 residues. CDR1 is SGHNT, CDR2 YENEEA, per germline. V lost 2 bases to trimming and J lost 1 base; unmatched junction nucleotides: 1. The DNA for the CDR3 is TGTGCCAGCAGCTTATACAGGGGGAACACCGGGGAGCTGTTTTTT. Translating gives CASSLYRGNTGELFF.

The CDR3 here is CASSHPRAGAKGGETQYF. CDR3 bases: TGCGCCAGCAGCCACCCAAGGGCCGGGGCCAAGGGGGGGGAGACCCAGTACTTC. The chain employs TRBV4-1 and TRBJ2-5, with D maybe TRBD2 (7 bases). CDR1 is MGHRA, CDR2 YSYEKL, per germline. The CDR3 is 18 residues long. With 3 bases removed from V and 5 bases from J, the gap between germline ends came to 25 bases.

The V and J genes are TRBV11-3 and TRBJ1-1, with 7 bases lining up with TRBD1. Losses at the gene ends were 5 bases for V and 2 bases for J; bases not matched to a gene: 8. This CDR3 comprises 15 residues. Germline CDR1 and CDR2: SGHNT and YENEEA. CDR3 loop: CASSRGTDGNTEAFF. The CDR3 DNA reads TGTGCCAGCAGCAGAGGGACAGACGGTAACACTGAAGCTTTCTTT.

V is TRBV5-1 and J is TRBJ2-1, with D hard to call. With 5 bases removed from V and 0 bases from J, the gap between germline ends came to 12 bases. CDR3 length equals 15 residues. The germline gives CDR1 SGHRS, CDR2 YFSETQ. The CDR3 DNA reads TGCGCCAGCAGTTATACTGCAAGCTCCTACAATGAGCAGTTCTTC. Translated: CASSYTASSYNEQFF.

The CDR3 reads CASSRVSDTQYF. CDR3 nucleotide sequence: TGTGCCAGTAGCAGAGTCTCCGATACGCAGTATTTT. This chain uses TRBV19 with TRBJ2-3, with D hard to call. Germline assignment: CDR1 LNHDA and CDR2 SQIVND (reference sequence). Trimming took off 6 bases at V and 6 bases at J, with 10 bases between the two ends. This CDR3 has 12 residues.